The T cell receptor (beta chain) described here comes from a study of control samples from healthy donors and cancer patients. Using immunoSEQ multiplex PCR, the repertoire was profiled, and TCRdb retains in-frame clones only, with some absent. The data hold 110,000 or so clones, with more than 85% observed a single time. V lost 0 bases, J lost 0 bases, and 7 bases lay in between. Per germline, CDR1 SGHDT and CDR2 YYEEEE. The CDR3 length is 15 residues. The sample comprised blood. The receptor was derived from a woman in her forties or fifties in good health. The chain carries TRBV5-6 and TRBJ1-3; D gene ambiguous. The CDR3 reads CASSLVQASGNTIYF. The CDR3 DNA follows: TGTGCCAGCAGCTTGGTGCAGGCCTCTGGAAACACCATATATTTT.